This TCR beta chain emerged from a study of blood T cell repertoires in COVID-19. The wider study: There were acute and convalescent COVID-19 samples, and they came from the United States, Italy and Spain. T cells, B-cell-depleted T cells, or PBMCs provided the cDNA or gDNA that served as material.

Source study methods: Reference gene primers were amplified, and this amplification served to estimate nucleated cell counts. Some clones are missing from TCRdb's copy, which holds only in-frame ones; the method was immunoSEQ multiplex PCR. D and trimming come from the DNA, and the V and J calls and clone size come from that table. The table shows 250,000 to 300,000 clones, with approximately 85% occurring only once. Trimming cost V 4 bases and J 0 bases; bases outside gene matches: 9. This CDR3 has 17 amino acids. CDR1 is SGHNT and CDR2 is YYREEE in the germline V gene (reference sequence). The genes are TRBV5-4 and TRBJ1-3, with 8 bases fitting TRBD1. The sequence was obtained from a woman aged 70 to 79 with acute or convalescent COVID-19. Sequencing was performed on peripheral blood. CDR3 sequence: CASSPRTGPNSGNTIYF. In DNA, the CDR3 is TGTGCCAGCAGCCCAAGGACAGGGCCGAACTCTGGAAACACCATATATTTT. The variable domain in full, with the rest retrieved from reference TRBV5-4 and TRBJ1-3, is ETGVTQSPTHLIKTRGQQVTLRCSSQSGHNTVSWYQQALGQGPQFIFQYYREEENGRGNFPPRFSGLQFPNYSSELNVNALELDDSALYLCASSPRTGPNSGNTIYFGEGSWLTVV.